This TCR beta chain originates from a study of blood T cell dynamics during melanoma immunotherapy. Study information: Standard first-line treatment here was pembrolizumab or nivolumab plus ipilimumab in metastatic melanoma.

Time point described: week 3, after first cycle of checkpoint inhibitor. Germline CDR1 is SEHNR and CDR2 is FQNEAQ (reference sequence). This CDR3 region has 17 residues. Trimming removed 0 bases at V and 5 bases at J, with 16 bases between. DNA loading was fixed at 350 to 450 ng for all bulk PBMC samples. Data came from immunoSEQ multiplex PCR; TCRdb stores just in-frame clones and leaves some out. There are around 6,700 clones in the sample; roughly 81% occur only once, and 30% to 40% lies in the top ten. This TCR came from a human donor with melanoma. Some clones in this sample may be carry-over from other donors' samples. Source: blood, taken from a patient treated with checkpoint blockade. This chain joins TRBV7-9 and TRBJ1-4; no clear D. Here the CDR3 reads CASSLASAAVGNEKLFF. CDR3 sequence (DNA): TGTGCCAGCAGCTTAGCGAGCGCTGCAGTGGGCAATGAAAAACTGTTTTTT.